Given below is one TCR beta chain in context. This entry comes from a study of ipilimumab plus nivolumab after autologous stem cell transplantation. Method: immunoSEQ multiplex PCR; TCRdb's copy keeps in-frame clones and lacks some. In the table there are about 84,000 clones, 83% of which are singletons. This CDR3 is built from 12 residues. The source of this sequence is a male donor with diffuse large B-cell lymphoma. The input for sequencing was PBMCs, taken in a trial of ipilimumab plus nivolumab as post-transplant consolidation. The rearrangement links TRBV21-1 to TRBJ2-7; no DNA check was done on the table's D call, TRBD1. TRBV21-1 is recorded as a pseudogene. The CDR3 is CASSPTEIQTYF. The CDR3 coding sequence is TGTGCCAGCAGCCCAACAGAAATCCAAACGTACTTC.